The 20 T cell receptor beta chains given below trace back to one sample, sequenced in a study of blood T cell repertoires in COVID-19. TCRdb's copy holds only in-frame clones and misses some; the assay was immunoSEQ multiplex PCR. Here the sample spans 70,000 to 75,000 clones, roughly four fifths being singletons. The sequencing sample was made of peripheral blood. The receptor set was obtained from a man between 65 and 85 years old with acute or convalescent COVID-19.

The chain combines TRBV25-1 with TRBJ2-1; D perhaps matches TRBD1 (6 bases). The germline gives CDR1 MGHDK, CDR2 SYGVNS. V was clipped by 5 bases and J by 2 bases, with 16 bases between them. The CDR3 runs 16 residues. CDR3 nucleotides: TGTGCCAGCAGTAAAACAGGGTCGAAGACCTACAATGAGCAGTTCTTC. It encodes CASSKTGSKTYNEQFF.

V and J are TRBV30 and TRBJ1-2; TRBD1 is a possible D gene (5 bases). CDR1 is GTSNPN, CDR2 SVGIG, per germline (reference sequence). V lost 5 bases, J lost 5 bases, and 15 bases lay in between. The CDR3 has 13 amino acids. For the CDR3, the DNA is TGTGCCTGGGATAGAATTCGGGGGTATGGCTACACCTTC. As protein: CAWDRIRGYGYTF.

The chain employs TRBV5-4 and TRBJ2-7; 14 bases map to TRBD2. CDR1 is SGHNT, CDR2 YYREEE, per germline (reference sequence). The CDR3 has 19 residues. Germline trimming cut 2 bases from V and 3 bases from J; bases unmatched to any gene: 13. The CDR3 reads CASSFPIWTSGRIHYEQYF. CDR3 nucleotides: TGTGCCAGCAGCTTCCCGATTTGGACTAGCGGGAGGATACACTACGAGCAGTACTTC.

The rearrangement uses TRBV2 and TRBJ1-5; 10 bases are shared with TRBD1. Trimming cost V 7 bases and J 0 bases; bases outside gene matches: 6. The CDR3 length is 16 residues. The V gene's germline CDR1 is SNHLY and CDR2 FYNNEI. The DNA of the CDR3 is TGTGCCAGCACGGCGTGGGACAGGGGTAGCAATCAGCCCCAGCATTTT. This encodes CASTAWDRGSNQPQHF.

The CDR3: CASSLYSYEQYF. CDR3 nucleotide sequence: TGCGCCAGCAGCCTATACTCCTACGAGCAGTACTTC. The chain employs TRBV5-1 and TRBJ2-7; no clear D gene. Per germline, CDR1 SGHRS and CDR2 YFSETQ. This CDR3 has 12 amino acids. Trimming shortened V by 4 bases and J by 0 bases, and 5 bases separated the two germline ends.

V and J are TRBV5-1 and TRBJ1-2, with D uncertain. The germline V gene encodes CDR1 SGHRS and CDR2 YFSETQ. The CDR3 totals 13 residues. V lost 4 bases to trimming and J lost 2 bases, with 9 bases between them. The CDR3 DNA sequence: TGCGCCAGCAGCCCGAACAACAACTATGGCTACACCTTC. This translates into CASSPNNNYGYTF.

This CDR3 is CASSLNRGTGELFF. The DNA of the CDR3 is TGTGCCAGCAGCCTAAACAGGGGGACCGGGGAGCTGTTTTTT. V and J are TRBV11-3 and TRBJ2-2, with TRBD1 identical over 8 bases. The CDR3 spans 14 residues. Germline V gene sequence: CDR1 SGHNT, CDR2 YENEEA. V was clipped by 5 bases and J by 5 bases; unmatched bases: 4. The entire variable domain, with the rest obtained from reference TRBV11-3 and TRBJ2-2, is as follows: EAGVVQSPRYKIIEKKQPVAFWCNPISGHNTLYWYLQNLGQGPELLIRYENEEAVDDSQLPKDRFSAERLKGVDSTLKIQPAELGDSAVYLCASSLNRGTGELFFGEGSRLTVL.

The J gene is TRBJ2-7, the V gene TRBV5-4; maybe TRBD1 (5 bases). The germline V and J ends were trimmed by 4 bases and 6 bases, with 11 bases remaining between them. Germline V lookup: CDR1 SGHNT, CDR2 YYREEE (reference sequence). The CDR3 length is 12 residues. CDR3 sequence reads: CASSESTGEQYF. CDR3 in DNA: TGTGCCAGCAGCGAGAGTACAGGCGAGCAGTACTTC.

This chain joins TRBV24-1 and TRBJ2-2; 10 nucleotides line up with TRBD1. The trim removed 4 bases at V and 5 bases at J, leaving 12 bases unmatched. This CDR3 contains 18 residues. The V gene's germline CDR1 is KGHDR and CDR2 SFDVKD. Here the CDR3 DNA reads TGTGCCACCAGTGAGCGGACAGGGGGGTTAGGTGGGACCGGGGAGCTGTTTTTT. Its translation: CATSERTGGLGGTGELFF.

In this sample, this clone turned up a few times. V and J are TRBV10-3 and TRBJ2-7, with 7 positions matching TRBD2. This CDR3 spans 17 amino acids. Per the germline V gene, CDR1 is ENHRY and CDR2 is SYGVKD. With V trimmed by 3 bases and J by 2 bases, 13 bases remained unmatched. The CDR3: CAISDLAAGSGTYEQYF. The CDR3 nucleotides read TGTGCCATCAGTGACCTCGCAGCCGGCAGCGGGACCTACGAGCAGTACTTC.

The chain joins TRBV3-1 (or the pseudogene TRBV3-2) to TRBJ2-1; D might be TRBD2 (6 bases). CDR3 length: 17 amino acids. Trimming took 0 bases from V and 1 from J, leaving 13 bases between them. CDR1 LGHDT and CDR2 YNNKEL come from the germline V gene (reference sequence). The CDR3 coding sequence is TGTGCCAGCAGCCAAGAGGGGAGCGGGCTTTCCTACAATGAGCAGTTCTTC. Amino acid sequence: CASSQEGSGLSYNEQFF.

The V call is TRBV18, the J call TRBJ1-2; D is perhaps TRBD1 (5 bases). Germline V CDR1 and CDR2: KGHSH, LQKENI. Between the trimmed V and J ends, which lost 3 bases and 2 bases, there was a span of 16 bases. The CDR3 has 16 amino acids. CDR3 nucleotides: TGTGCCAGCTCACCCCAACCTGGGGGACTGAACTATGGCTACACCTTC. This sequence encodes CASSPQPGGLNYGYTF.

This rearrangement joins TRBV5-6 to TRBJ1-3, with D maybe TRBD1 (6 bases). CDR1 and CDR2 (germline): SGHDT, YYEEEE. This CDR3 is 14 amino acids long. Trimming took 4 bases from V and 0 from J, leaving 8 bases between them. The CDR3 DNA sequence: TGTGCCAGCAGCCGGGACACCTCTGGAAACACCATATATTTT. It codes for CASSRDTSGNTIYF.

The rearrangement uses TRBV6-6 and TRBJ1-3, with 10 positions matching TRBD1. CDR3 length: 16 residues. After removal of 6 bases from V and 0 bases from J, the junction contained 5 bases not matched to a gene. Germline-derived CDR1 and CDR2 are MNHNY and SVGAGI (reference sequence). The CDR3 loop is CASSRDRGSSGNTIYF. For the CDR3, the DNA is TGTGCCAGCAGCCGGGACAGGGGCAGCTCTGGAAACACCATATATTTT.

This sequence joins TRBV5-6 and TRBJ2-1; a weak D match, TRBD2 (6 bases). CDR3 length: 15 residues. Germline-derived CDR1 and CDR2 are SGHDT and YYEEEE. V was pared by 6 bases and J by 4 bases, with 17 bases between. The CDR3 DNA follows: TGTGCCAGCACCTACCGGGAGCAACCTTACAATGAGCAGTTCTTC. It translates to CASTYREQPYNEQFF.

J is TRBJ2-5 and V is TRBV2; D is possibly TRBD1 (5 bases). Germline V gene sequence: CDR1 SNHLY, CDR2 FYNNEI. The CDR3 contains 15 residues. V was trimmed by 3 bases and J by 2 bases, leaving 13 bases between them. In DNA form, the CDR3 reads TGTGCCAGCAGTGATTTACAGGCGATTCAAGAGACCCAGTACTTC. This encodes CASSDLQAIQETQYF.

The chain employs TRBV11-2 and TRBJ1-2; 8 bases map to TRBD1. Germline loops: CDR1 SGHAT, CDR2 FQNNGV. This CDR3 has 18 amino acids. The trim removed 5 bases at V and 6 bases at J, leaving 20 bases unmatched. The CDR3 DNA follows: TGTGCCAGCAGCCCCAATTTAGGACAGGGACTCGGGCAAGATGGCTACACCTTC. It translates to CASSPNLGQGLGQDGYTF.

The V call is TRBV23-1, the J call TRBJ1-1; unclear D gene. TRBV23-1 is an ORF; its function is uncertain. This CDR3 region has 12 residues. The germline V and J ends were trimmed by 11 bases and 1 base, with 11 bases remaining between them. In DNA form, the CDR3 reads TGCGCCCTCCAGGAGGGGAACACTGAAGCTTTCTTT. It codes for CALQEGNTEAFF.

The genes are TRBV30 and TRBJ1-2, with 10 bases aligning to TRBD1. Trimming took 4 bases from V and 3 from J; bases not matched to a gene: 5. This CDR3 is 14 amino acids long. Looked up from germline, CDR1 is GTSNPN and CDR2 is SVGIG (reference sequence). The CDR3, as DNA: TGTGCCTGGAACCGACAGGGGGCAGACTATGGCTACACCTTC. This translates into CAWNRQGADYGYTF.

CDR3 residues: CASSLFNREGGYTF. DNA of the CDR3: TGCGCCAGCAGCTTGTTCAACAGGGAGGGTGGCTACACCTTC. The chain uses TRBV5-1 and TRBJ1-2, with D perhaps matching TRBD1 (6 bases). From germline, CDR1 is SGHRS and CDR2 YFSETQ. The CDR3 consists of 14 residues. With 1 base removed from V and 7 bases from J, the gap between germline ends came to 14 bases. Looking up the rest from reference TRBV5-1 and TRBJ1-2 gives the full variable domain: KAGVTQTPRYLIKTRGQQVTLSCSPISGHRSVSWYQQTPGQGLQFLFEYFSETQRNKGNFPGRFSGRQFSNSRSEMNVSTLELGDSALYLCASSLFNREGGYTFGSGTRLTVV.